This entry lists 32 T cell receptor beta chains sequenced from one sample in a study of blood T cells in healthy people across ages. A second PCR, run for roughly 7 to 11 cycles, used a sample-barcoded 5' primer plus a J-beta primer mix. From the 5' RACE reads, TCRdb called clonotypes with MiXCR, one entry per CDR3 protein. The data contain about 570,000 distinct CDR3 sequences, roughly a quarter of them singletons. Sequencing was performed on blood. The receptors derive from an older woman in good health.

This clonotype was seen at least ten times. The V and J genes are TRBV29-1 and TRBJ1-2; D not certain. The CDR3 length is 11 residues. Germline CDR1 and CDR2: SQVTM and ANQGSEA. Trimming pared 7 bases from V and 5 bases from J, leaving 11 bases between. CDR3 coding DNA: TGCAGCGCAGAAAGGGTGTATGGCTACACCTTC. This gives the protein CSAERVYGYTF.

This clonotype turned up a few times. This chain joins TRBV6-2 or TRBV6-3 and TRBJ1-4; no clear D. V was shortened by 7 bases and J by 4 bases, with 16 bases between the two germline ends. This CDR3 contains 15 residues. Looked up from germline, CDR1 is MNHEY and CDR2 is SVGEGT. CDR3: CASTTGSRSNEKLFF. CDR3 DNA: TGTGCCAGCACCACCGGGAGTCGGAGTAATGAAAAACTGTTTTTT.

CDR3 residues: CASSPRGRIQETQYF. DNA for the CDR3: TGTGCCAGCAGCCCCAGGGGGAGGATCCAAGAGACCCAGTACTTC. The V call is TRBV7-2, the J call TRBJ2-5, with a possible D match to TRBD1 (7 bases). V gave up 5 bases and J gave up 1 base, with 14 bases separating them. Germline lookup yields CDR1 SGHTA and CDR2 FQGNSA. This CDR3 has 15 amino acids.

Ten or more counts support this clonotype. The rearrangement uses TRBV20-1 and TRBJ2-5; 9 nucleotides align to TRBD2. Trimming cost V 1 base and J 1 base; bases outside gene matches: 4. Germline CDR1 and CDR2: DFQATT and SNEGSKA (reference sequence). The CDR3 is 15 residues long. The DNA for the CDR3 is TGCAGTGCTAGAGTGCTAGCGGGGCCCCAAGAGACCCAGTACTTC. Encoded protein: CSARVLAGPQETQYF.

This chain connects TRBV10-3 to TRBJ1-2, with D perhaps matching TRBD1 (5 bases). Between the trimmed V and J ends, which lost 4 bases and 0 bases, there was a span of 15 bases. The germline gives CDR1 ENHRY, CDR2 SYGVKD. The CDR3 totals 16 residues. The CDR3 region is CAISVSGDWANYGYTF. The CDR3 DNA follows: TGTGCCATCAGTGTATCGGGGGACTGGGCTAACTATGGCTACACCTTC.

The chain employs TRBV7-2 and TRBJ2-2; no clear D gene. The CDR3 runs 15 residues. Germline V CDR1 and CDR2: SGHTA, FQGNSA. The ends were cut back, 1 base at V and 0 bases at J, with 6 bases in the middle. The CDR3 loop is CASSLGQTNTGELFF. DNA for the CDR3: TGTGCCAGCAGCTTAGGGCAGACGAACACCGGGGAGCTGTTTTTT.

This clonotype was seen a few times. This chain connects TRBV2 to TRBJ1-4; D remains ambiguous. CDR3 length equals 12 residues. CDR1 SNHLY and CDR2 FYNNEI come from the germline V gene. V was shortened by 7 bases and J by 4 bases, with 7 bases between the two germline ends. DNA for the CDR3: TGTGCCAGCAAAAACTATAATGAAAAACTGTTTTTT. This translates into CASKNYNEKLFF.

A single count supports this clonotype. This chain links TRBV4-1 with TRBJ2-6; 7 positions agree with TRBD2. CDR3 size: 18 residues. Germline CDR1 is MGHRA and CDR2 is YSYEKL. The J segment lost 1 base and the V segment lost 1 base, leaving 7 bases of the junction unmatched. The CDR3 spells CASSQVFAGESGANVLTF. In DNA form, the CDR3 reads TGCGCCAGCAGCCAAGTTTTTGCGGGGGAGTCTGGGGCCAACGTCCTGACTTTC.

This clonotype has a handful of counts. The CDR3 sequence is CAWSVGGLVYEQYF. The CDR3 DNA reads as TGTGCCTGGAGTGTAGGGGGACTGGTATACGAGCAGTACTTC. This chain connects TRBV30 to TRBJ2-7; D possibly matches TRBD1 or TRBD2 (6 bases each). V lost 0 bases to trimming and J lost 4 bases, with 13 bases between them. Germline V lookup: CDR1 GTSNPN, CDR2 SVGIG (reference sequence). CDR3 size: 14 residues. The variable domain in full, with the rest retrieved from reference TRBV30 and TRBJ2-7, is SQTIHQWPATLVQPVGSPLSLECTVEGTSNPNLYWYRQAAGRGLQLLFYSVGIGQISSEVPQNLSASRPQDRQFILSSKKLLLSDSGFYLCAWSVGGLVYEQYFGPGTRLTVT.

This clonotype appeared a few times. The V call is TRBV6-5, the J call TRBJ2-5; TRBD1 is a possible D gene (6 bases). This CDR3 is 17 amino acids long. Deletions cut 0 bases from V and 4 bases from J, with 18 bases between. CDR1 is MNHEY, CDR2 SVGAGI, per germline. The CDR3 region has the DNA TGTGCCAGCAGTTACTCTGGCAGGGGAAATCGAGGAGAGACCCAGTACTTC. Its translation: CASSYSGRGNRGETQYF.

This clonotype was counted between two and nine times. An end of the junction does not agree with germline; a read error may underlie this. The rearrangement uses TRBV24-1 and TRBJ1-2; a possible D gene is TRBD1 (6 bases). The length of the CDR3 is 12 residues. Germline V CDR1 and CDR2: KGHDR, SFDVKD. This CDR3 reads CATSRQDGGYAF. The CDR3 DNA follows: TGTGCCACCAGCAGACAGGATGGGGGCTACGCCTTC.

This clonotype has only a few counts. The V and J genes are TRBV20-1 and TRBJ1-4, with D possibly TRBD1 on 6 matching bases. V was pared by 6 bases and J by 0 bases, with 11 bases between. The germline V gene has CDR1 DFQATT and CDR2 SNEGSKA (reference sequence). The CDR3 extends over 14 amino acids. CDR3 nucleotide sequence: TGCAGTGCGGGAGCAGGGGCAACTAATGAAAAACTGTTTTTT. It translates to CSAGAGATNEKLFF.

The genes are TRBV5-1 and TRBJ2-5; D not resolved. This CDR3 contains 14 residues. Trimming cost V 0 bases and J 4 bases, with 10 bases left between them. Germline loops: CDR1 SGHRS, CDR2 YFSETQ. The CDR3 DNA reads TGCGCCAGCAGCTTGGACGCCCTCGGAGAGACCCAGTACTTC. It specifies CASSLDALGETQYF.

This clonotype has only a few counts. The chain has TRBV7-2 and TRBJ1-5; D is perhaps TRBD1 (5 bases). CDR1 is SGHTA and CDR2 is FQGNSA in the germline V gene. The CDR3 loop spans 14 amino acids. V was cut by 2 bases and J by 6 bases, with 11 bases left in between. Written as DNA, the CDR3 is TGTGCCAGCAGCTTACAGGGAAGGAGTCAGCCCCAGCATTTT. Residues: CASSLQGRSQPQHF.

This clonotype was observed a handful of times. This chain uses TRBV7-8 with TRBJ2-1, with TRBD2 matching 8 bases. The CDR3 covers 15 residues. V was pared by 5 bases and J by 12 bases, with 15 bases of the junction left unmatched. Germline values: CDR1 SGHVS, CDR2 FQNEAQ. The DNA for the CDR3 is TGTGCCAGCAGCCGCGGCGGTAGCGGGGACTCTGGGCAGTTCTTC. This sequence encodes CASSRGGSGDSGQFF.

V and J are TRBV10-3 and TRBJ2-5; no clear D. The germline V gene has CDR1 ENHRY and CDR2 SYGVKD. Deletions cut 9 bases from V and 2 bases from J, with 7 bases between. This CDR3 has 11 amino acids. CDR3 sequence (DNA): TGTGCCATAAAAGGGCAAGAGACCCAGTACTTC. This sequence encodes CAIKGQETQYF.

This clonotype was seen ten or more times. This chain joins TRBV5-1 and TRBJ2-3, with a tentative D call TRBD1 (5 bases). Trimming pared 4 bases from V and 2 bases from J, leaving 14 bases between. This CDR3 is 15 amino acids long. The germline gives CDR1 SGHRS, CDR2 YFSETQ. The CDR3 loop reads CASSPGSGYTDTQYF. The CDR3 nucleotides read TGCGCCAGCAGCCCCGGTTCAGGGTACACAGATACGCAGTATTTT.

The chain joins TRBV18 to TRBJ2-5; maybe TRBD1 (6 bases). This CDR3 spans 14 amino acids. Germline V CDR1 and CDR2: KGHSH, LQKENI. Trimming cost V 4 bases and J 5 bases, with 14 bases left between them. CDR3 protein: CASSHTGTGETQYF. CDR3 sequence (DNA): TGTGCCAGCTCACACACAGGGACCGGGGAGACCCAGTACTTC. The variable domain in full, completed from reference TRBV18 and TRBJ2-5, reads NAGVMQNPRHLVRRRGQEARLRCSPMKGHSHVYWYRQLPEEGLKFMVYLQKENIIDESGMPKERFSAEFPKEGPSILRIQQVVRGDSAAYFCASSHTGTGETQYFGPGTRLLVL.

This clonotype has just one count. The gene calls are TRBV6-2 or TRBV6-3 and TRBJ2-7; D is unresolved. The V gene's germline CDR1 is MNHEY and CDR2 SVGEGT. The CDR3 loop spans 13 amino acids. The germline V and J ends were trimmed by 8 bases and 1 base, with 12 bases remaining between them. The CDR3 spells CASLKTSSYEQYF. DNA of the CDR3: TGTGCCAGCTTAAAAACATCGTCCTACGAGCAGTACTTC.

This chain connects TRBV5-1 to TRBJ2-5; 11 nucleotides align to TRBD2. V dropped 5 bases and J dropped 5; count of bases not matched to a gene: 11. This CDR3 spans 16 amino acids. From germline, CDR1 is SGHRS and CDR2 YFSETQ. CDR3: CASSLRPSGGMETQYF. The CDR3 DNA reads TGCGCCAGCAGTCTTCGGCCTAGCGGGGGGATGGAGACCCAGTACTTC.

The chain links TRBV20-1 to TRBJ2-1; TRBD2 is a possible D gene (6 bases). The CDR3 length is 16 residues. The V end lost 0 bases, the J end lost 9 bases, and 21 bases lay between the germline ends. The germline V gene encodes CDR1 DFQATT and CDR2 SNEGSKA (reference sequence). CDR3 in amino acids: CSARDIRAGFSTEQFF. The CDR3 nucleotides are TGCAGTGCTAGAGATATTCGGGCGGGGTTTTCTACTGAGCAGTTCTTC.

This chain links TRBV20-1 with TRBJ1-2, with 9 bases matching TRBD1. The CDR3 has 12 residues. Germline assignment: CDR1 DFQATT and CDR2 SNEGSKA (reference sequence). The junction had 5 bases not matched to a gene; V was cut back by 4 bases and J by 8 bases. The CDR3 region has the DNA TGCAGTGCTACACAGGGGGCTGGAGGCTACACCTTC. Protein product: CSATQGAGGYTF.

The V call is TRBV7-9, the J call TRBJ1-3; a weak D match, TRBD1 (5 bases). Germline CDR1 is SEHNR and CDR2 is FQNEAQ (reference sequence). This CDR3 spans 15 amino acids. Trimming took 2 bases from V and 4 from J, leaving 12 bases between them. The CDR3 coding sequence is TGTGCCAGCAGCTTACAGAAGGGACCGGGAAACACCATATATTTT. Translation gives CASSLQKGPGNTIYF.

This clonotype was seen a few times. The V and J genes are TRBV9 and TRBJ2-3, with 7 bases that match TRBD1. This CDR3 has 14 amino acids. Per the germline V gene, CDR1 is SGDLS and CDR2 is YYNGEE. The V segment lost 0 bases and the J segment 5 bases; nucleotides outside the gene matches: 3. CDR3 bases: TGTGCCAGCAGCGTAGTGGCAGGGGGAGATACGCAGTATTTT. This translates into CASSVVAGGDTQYF.

This clonotype turned up a few times. This chain joins TRBV6-2 or TRBV6-3 and TRBJ2-1; D is perhaps TRBD1 (6 bases). Germline V gene data show CDR1 as MNHEY and CDR2 as SVGEGT. V lost 5 bases and J lost 1, with 9 bases in between. This CDR3 spans 14 amino acids. The CDR3 spells CASSQGLSYNEQFF. Here the CDR3 DNA reads TGTGCCAGCAGTCAGGGGTTATCCTACAATGAGCAGTTCTTC.

The chain employs TRBV4-1 and TRBJ2-2; 10 bases fit TRBD2. CDR3 length: 15 amino acids. The V gene end was trimmed by 4 bases and the J gene end by 3 bases; junction bases not matched to a gene: 2. The germline CDR1 and CDR2 sequences are MGHRA and YSYEKL. In nucleotides, the CDR3 is TGCGCCAGCAGCCGAGGGACTAGCGACACCGGGGAGCTGTTTTTT. This sequence encodes CASSRGTSDTGELFF.

The genes are TRBV29-1 and TRBJ2-5; no clear D gene. Germline assignment: CDR1 SQVTM and CDR2 ANQGSEA. V dropped 6 bases and J dropped 2 bases, with 10 bases sitting between them. CDR3 size: 12 residues. The DNA for the CDR3 is TGCAGCGTCACCCCGGGTCAAGAGACCCAGTACTTC. Translated, it gives CSVTPGQETQYF. Full variable domain (remainder filled in from reference TRBV29-1 and TRBJ2-5): SAVISQKPSRDICQRGTSLTIQCQVDSQVTMMFWYRQQPGQSLTLIATANQGSEATYESGFVIDKFPISRPNLTFSTLTVSNMSPEDSSIYLCSVTPGQETQYFGPGTRLLVL.

The chain joins TRBV5-5 to TRBJ2-7; D gene ambiguous. Germline CDR1 reads SGHKS; CDR2 reads YYEKEE (reference sequence). There are 15 residues in the CDR3. Deletions cut 1 base from V and 1 base from J, with 12 bases between. In DNA form, the CDR3 reads TGTGCCAGCAGCTTGAGTTTCGTCCCTTCCTACGAGCAGTACTTC. It specifies CASSLSFVPSYEQYF.

This clonotype was seen a few times. The gene calls are TRBV19 and TRBJ1-2, with D tentatively TRBD1 (5 bases). The CDR3 length is 14 residues. Germline V gene sequence: CDR1 LNHDA, CDR2 SQIVND (reference sequence). V lost 0 bases and J 6 bases, leaving 11 bases between the germline ends. Here the CDR3 reads CASSIDRGFHGYTF. Here the CDR3 DNA reads TGTGCCAGTAGTATAGATCGGGGGTTCCATGGCTACACCTTC. Full variable domain (missing parts from reference TRBV19 and TRBJ1-2): DGGITQSPKYLFRKEGQNVTLSCEQNLNHDAMYWYRQDPGQGLRLIYYSQIVNDFQKGDIAEGYSVSREKKESFPLTVTSAQKNPTAFYLCASSIDRGFHGYTFGSGTRLTVV.

This rearrangement joins TRBV20-1 to TRBJ2-3; D remains ambiguous. Germline loops: CDR1 DFQATT, CDR2 SNEGSKA (reference sequence). This CDR3 is 13 amino acids long. Trimming removed 4 bases at V and 0 bases at J, with 8 bases between. The CDR3 nucleotides read TGCAGTGCTAATGGAATTAGCACAGATACGCAGTATTTT. It is translated as CSANGISTDTQYF.

The sample holds a few counts of this clonotype. V is TRBV7-3 and J is TRBJ2-5; D is unresolved. The J call may not be correct, given that the DNA end is closer to TRBJ2-7. Germline values: CDR1 SGHTA, CDR2 FQGTGA. CDR3 length: 14 amino acids. CDR3 DNA: TGTGCCAGCAGCTTATCTCCCGACTCCTACGAGCAGTACTTC. This gives the protein CASSLSPDSYEQYF.

This clonotype was seen more than once but under ten times. This rearrangement joins TRBV4-3 to TRBJ1-1; 11 positions match TRBD1. Germline V gene lookup returns CDR1 LGHNA and CDR2 YSLEER. This CDR3 contains 15 residues. Losses at the gene ends were 1 base for V and 8 bases for J; bases not matched to a gene: 6. The CDR3 is CASSQVPDRGREAFF. For the CDR3, the DNA is TGCGCCAGCAGCCAAGTCCCGGACAGGGGGCGGGAAGCTTTCTTT.